A selection of T cell receptor beta chains follows, all from one sample in a study of blood T cell repertoires in COVID-19. Repertoires were generated with immunoSEQ multiplex PCR, while TCRdb's copy carries only in-frame clones and drops some. The top ten hold 7.7% of the sample, which has 110,000 or so clones, 75% to 90% seen once. The specimen was peripheral blood. These receptors all stem from a human donor in a cohort sampled during active COVID-19. The CDR3 runs from the conserved cysteine through the conserved F or W. Fields, in order: J gene, clone size, D gene, V gene, CDR3 protein, CDR3 DNA. A D gene is named only where the DNA matches it firmly. Clone size is not always given. Where it is, it says once, few, many or a class for expanded clones.

j_gene: TRBJ1-1
abundance: -
d_gene: -
v_gene: TRBV19
CDR3aa: CASSFWPMRRTEAFF
CDR3nt: TGTGCCAGTAGCTTTTGGCCGATGAGGAGAACTGAAGCTTTCTTT

j_gene: TRBJ2-7
abundance: -
d_gene: TRBD2
v_gene: TRBV11-2
CDR3aa: CASSLRLAGSGEQYF
CDR3nt: TGTGCCAGCAGCTTACGACTAGCGGGATCTGGAGAGCAGTACTTC

j_gene: TRBJ2-3
abundance: -
d_gene: -
v_gene: TRBV7-2
CDR3aa: CASSNHLGRAGADTQYF
CDR3nt: TGTGCCAGCAGCAACCACCTCGGTAGGGCCGGGGCAGATACGCAGTATTTT

j_gene: TRBJ1-1
abundance: -
d_gene: TRBD1
v_gene: TRBV19
CDR3aa: CASSIRPGQIPNTEAFF
CDR3nt: TGTGCCAGTAGTATTAGGCCGGGACAGATTCCAAACACTGAAGCTTTCTTT

j_gene: TRBJ2-7
abundance: -
d_gene: TRBD2
v_gene: TRBV3-1/TRBV3-2
CDR3aa: CASSPGGISYEQYF
CDR3nt: TGTGCCAGCAGCCCGGGGGGGATATCCTACGAGCAGTACTTC

j_gene: TRBJ1-2
abundance: -
d_gene: TRBD1
v_gene: TRBV6-1
CDR3aa: CASSETFRGTGAGLGGYTF
CDR3nt: TGTGCCAGCAGTGAAACCTTTAGGGGGACAGGGGCCGGTCTGGGCGGCTACACCTTC

j_gene: TRBJ2-1
abundance: -
d_gene: TRBD2
v_gene: TRBV27
CDR3aa: CASSLFSGGDSYNEQFF
CDR3nt: TGTGCCAGCAGTTTATTTAGCGGGGGGGACTCCTACAATGAGCAGTTCTTC

j_gene: TRBJ2-4
abundance: once
d_gene: TRBD2
v_gene: TRBV5-1
CDR3aa: CASSHNPGLAGENKNIQYF
CDR3nt: TGCGCCAGCAGCCACAATCCGGGACTAGCGGGGGAAAACAAAAACATTCAGTACTTC

j_gene: TRBJ1-1
abundance: -
d_gene: -
v_gene: TRBV10-3
CDR3aa: CAIRAREAEAFF
CDR3nt: TGTGCCATCAGGGCCAGGGAGGCTGAAGCTTTCTTT

j_gene: TRBJ2-3
abundance: -
d_gene: -
v_gene: TRBV19
CDR3aa: CASSITAASTDTQYF
CDR3nt: TGTGCCAGTAGTATAACAGCGGCTAGCACAGATACGCAGTATTTT

j_gene: TRBJ2-7
abundance: -
d_gene: TRBD2
v_gene: TRBV20-1
CDR3aa: CSASRGLAGVEQYF
CDR3nt: TGCAGTGCTAGTAGAGGACTAGCGGGAGTCGAGCAGTACTTC

j_gene: TRBJ1-3
abundance: -
d_gene: TRBD1
v_gene: TRBV7-2
CDR3aa: CASSIGTGFSGNTIYF
CDR3nt: TGTGCCAGCAGCATCGGGACAGGGTTCTCTGGAAACACCATATATTTT

j_gene: TRBJ2-2
abundance: -
d_gene: TRBD1
v_gene: TRBV5-1
CDR3aa: CASSLSQGTGELFF
CDR3nt: TGCGCCAGCAGCTTATCACAGGGGACCGGGGAGCTGTTTTTT

j_gene: TRBJ2-7
abundance: -
d_gene: -
v_gene: TRBV12-1
CDR3aa: CASSLNRGASYEQYF
CDR3nt: TGTGCCAGCAGCTTAAACAGGGGCGCCTCCTACGAGCAGTACTTC

j_gene: TRBJ2-3
abundance: -
d_gene: TRBD1
v_gene: TRBV24-1
CDR3aa: CATSRGDRTWSGSADTQYF
CDR3nt: TGTGCCACCTCTAGGGGGGACAGGACATGGTCCGGGTCAGCAGATACGCAGTATTTT